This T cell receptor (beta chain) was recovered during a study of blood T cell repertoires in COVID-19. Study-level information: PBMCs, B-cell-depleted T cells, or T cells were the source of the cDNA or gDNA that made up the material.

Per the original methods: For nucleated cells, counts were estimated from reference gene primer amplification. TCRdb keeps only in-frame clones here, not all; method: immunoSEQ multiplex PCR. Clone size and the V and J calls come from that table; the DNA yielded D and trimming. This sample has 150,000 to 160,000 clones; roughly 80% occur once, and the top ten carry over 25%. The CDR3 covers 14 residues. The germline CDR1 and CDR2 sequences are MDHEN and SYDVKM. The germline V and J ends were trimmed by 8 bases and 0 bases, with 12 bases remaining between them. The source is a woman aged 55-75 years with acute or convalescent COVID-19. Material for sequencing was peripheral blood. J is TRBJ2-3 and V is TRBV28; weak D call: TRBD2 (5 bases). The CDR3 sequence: CASGGAASTDTQYF. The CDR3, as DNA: TGTGCCAGCGGAGGCGCCGCTAGCACAGATACGCAGTATTTT.